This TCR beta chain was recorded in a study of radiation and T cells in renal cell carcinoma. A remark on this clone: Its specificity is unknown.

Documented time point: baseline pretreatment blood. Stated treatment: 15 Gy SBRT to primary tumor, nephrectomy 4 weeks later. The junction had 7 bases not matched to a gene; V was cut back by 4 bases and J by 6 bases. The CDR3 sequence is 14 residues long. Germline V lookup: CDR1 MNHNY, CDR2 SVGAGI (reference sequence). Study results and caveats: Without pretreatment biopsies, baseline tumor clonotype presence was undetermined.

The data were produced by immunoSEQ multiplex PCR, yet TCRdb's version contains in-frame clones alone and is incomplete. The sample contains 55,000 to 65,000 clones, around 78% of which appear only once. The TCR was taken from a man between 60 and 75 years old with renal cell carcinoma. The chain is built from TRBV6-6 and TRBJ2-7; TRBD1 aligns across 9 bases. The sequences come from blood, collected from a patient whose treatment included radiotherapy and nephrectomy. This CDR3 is CASSSGTGLAEQYF. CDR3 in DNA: TGTGCCAGCAGTTCCGGGACAGGGTTGGCCGAGCAGTACTTC.